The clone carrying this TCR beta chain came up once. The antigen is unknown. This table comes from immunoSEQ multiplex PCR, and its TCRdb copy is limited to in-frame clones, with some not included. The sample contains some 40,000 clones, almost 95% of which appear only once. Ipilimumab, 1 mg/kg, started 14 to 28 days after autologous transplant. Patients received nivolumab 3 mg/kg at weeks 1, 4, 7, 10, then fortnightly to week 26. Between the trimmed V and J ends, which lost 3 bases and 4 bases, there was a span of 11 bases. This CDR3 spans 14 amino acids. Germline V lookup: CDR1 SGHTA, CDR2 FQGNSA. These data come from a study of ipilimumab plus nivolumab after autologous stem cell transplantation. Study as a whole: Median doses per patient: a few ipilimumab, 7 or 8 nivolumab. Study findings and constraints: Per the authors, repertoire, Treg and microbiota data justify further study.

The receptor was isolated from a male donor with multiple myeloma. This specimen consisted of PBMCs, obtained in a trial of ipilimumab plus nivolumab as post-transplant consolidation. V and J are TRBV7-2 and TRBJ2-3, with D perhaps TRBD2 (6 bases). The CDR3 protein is CASSLRIAADTQYF. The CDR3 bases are TGTGCCAGCAGCTTGCGGATAGCGGCAGATACGCAGTATTTT.